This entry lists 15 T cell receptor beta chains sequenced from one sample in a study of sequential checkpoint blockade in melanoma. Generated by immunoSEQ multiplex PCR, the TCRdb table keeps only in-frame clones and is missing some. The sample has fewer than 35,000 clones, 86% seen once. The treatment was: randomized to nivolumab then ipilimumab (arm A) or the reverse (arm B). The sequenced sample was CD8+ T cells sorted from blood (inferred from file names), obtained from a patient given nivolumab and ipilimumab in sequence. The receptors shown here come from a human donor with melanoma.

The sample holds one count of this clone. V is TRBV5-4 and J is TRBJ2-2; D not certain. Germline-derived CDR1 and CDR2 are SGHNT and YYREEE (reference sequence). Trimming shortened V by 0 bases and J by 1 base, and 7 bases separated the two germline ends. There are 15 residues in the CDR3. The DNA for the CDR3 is TGTGCCAGCAGCTTGGCCGGAGTGAACACCGGGGAGCTGTTTTTT. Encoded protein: CASSLAGVNTGELFF. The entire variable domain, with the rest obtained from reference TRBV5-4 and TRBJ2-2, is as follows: ETGVTQSPTHLIKTRGQQVTLRCSSQSGHNTVSWYQQALGQGPQFIFQYYREEENGRGNFPPRFSGLQFPNYSSELNVNALELDDSALYLCASSLAGVNTGELFFGEGSRLTVL.

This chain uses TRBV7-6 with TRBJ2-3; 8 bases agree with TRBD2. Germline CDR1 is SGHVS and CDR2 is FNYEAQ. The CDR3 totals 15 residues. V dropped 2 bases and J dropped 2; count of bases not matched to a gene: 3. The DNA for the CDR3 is TGTGCCAGCAGCTTAATAGCGGGGTACACAGATACGCAGTATTTT. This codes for CASSLIAGYTDTQYF.

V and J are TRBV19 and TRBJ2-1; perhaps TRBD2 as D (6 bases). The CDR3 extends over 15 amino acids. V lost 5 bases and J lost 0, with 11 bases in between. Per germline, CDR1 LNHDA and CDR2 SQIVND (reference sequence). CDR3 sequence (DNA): TGTGCCAGTAGTTCCGTAGCGGTCTCCTACAATGAGCAGTTCTTC. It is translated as CASSSVAVSYNEQFF.

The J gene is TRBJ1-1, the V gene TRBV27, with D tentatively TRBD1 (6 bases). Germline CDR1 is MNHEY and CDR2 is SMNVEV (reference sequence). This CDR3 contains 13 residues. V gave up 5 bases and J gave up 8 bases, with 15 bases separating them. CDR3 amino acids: CASSIGPTGEAFF. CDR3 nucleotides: TGTGCCAGCAGTATAGGCCCCACAGGGGAAGCTTTCTTT.

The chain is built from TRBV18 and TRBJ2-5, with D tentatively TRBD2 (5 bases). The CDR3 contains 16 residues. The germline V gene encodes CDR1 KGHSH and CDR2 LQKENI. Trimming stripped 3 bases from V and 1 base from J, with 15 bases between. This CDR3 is CASSPARGAAQETQYF. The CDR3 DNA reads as TGTGCCAGCTCACCGGCCCGGGGAGCGGCCCAAGAGACCCAGTACTTC.

CDR3 nucleotides: TGCAGCGTAGCGTGGCTTGGCGAGCAGTACTTC. Amino acids: CSVAWLGEQYF. The chain joins TRBV29-1 to TRBJ2-7; D is undetermined. Germline V gene lookup returns CDR1 SQVTM and CDR2 ANQGSEA. The CDR3 has 11 residues. Trimming shortened V by 6 bases and J by 6 bases, and 12 bases separated the two germline ends.

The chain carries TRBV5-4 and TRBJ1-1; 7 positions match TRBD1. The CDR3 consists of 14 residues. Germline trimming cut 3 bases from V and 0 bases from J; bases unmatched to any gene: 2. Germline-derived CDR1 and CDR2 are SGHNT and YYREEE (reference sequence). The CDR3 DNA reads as TGTGCCAGCAGCTCGACAGGGCTGAACACTGAAGCTTTCTTT. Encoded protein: CASSSTGLNTEAFF.

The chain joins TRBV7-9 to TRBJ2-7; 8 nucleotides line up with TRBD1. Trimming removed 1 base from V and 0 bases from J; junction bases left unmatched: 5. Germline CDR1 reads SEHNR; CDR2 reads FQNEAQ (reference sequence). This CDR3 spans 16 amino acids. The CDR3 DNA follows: TGTGCCAGCAGCTTAGGAAGGGACAGGCCCTCCTACGAGCAGTACTTC. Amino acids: CASSLGRDRPSYEQYF.

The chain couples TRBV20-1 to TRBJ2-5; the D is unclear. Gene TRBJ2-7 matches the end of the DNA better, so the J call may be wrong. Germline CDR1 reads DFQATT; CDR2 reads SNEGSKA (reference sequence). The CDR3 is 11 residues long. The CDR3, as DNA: TGCAGTGCTCCCCGCCGATACGAGCAGTACTTC. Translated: CSAPRRYEQYF.

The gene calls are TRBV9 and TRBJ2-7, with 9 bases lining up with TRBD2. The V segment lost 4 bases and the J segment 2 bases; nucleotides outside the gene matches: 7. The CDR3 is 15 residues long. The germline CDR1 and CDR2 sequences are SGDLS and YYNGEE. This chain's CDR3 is CASSITSGPAYEQYF. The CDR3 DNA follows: TGTGCCAGCAGCATTACTAGCGGGCCAGCCTACGAGCAGTACTTC.

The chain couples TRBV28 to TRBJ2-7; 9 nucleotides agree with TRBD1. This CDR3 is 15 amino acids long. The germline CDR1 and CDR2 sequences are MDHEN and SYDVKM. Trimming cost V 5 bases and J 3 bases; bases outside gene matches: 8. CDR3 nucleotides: TGTGCCAGCAGTCCAACGGGGACAGGGATCTACGAGCAGTACTTC. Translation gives CASSPTGTGIYEQYF.

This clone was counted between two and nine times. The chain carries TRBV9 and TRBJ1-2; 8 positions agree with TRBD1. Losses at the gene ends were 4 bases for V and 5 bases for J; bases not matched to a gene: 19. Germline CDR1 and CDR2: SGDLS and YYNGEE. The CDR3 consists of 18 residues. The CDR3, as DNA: TGTGCCAGCAGCCTAGGACAGGGCCTAAGTAGCCTTACATATGGCTACACCTTC. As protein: CASSLGQGLSSLTYGYTF.

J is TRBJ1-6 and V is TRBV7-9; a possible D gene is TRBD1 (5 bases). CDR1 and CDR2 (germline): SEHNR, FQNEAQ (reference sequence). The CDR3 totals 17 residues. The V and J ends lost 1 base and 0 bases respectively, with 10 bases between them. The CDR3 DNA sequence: TGTGCCAGCAGCTTAGATGGAGGGGTCTCCTATAATTCACCCCTCCACTTT. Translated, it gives CASSLDGGVSYNSPLHF.

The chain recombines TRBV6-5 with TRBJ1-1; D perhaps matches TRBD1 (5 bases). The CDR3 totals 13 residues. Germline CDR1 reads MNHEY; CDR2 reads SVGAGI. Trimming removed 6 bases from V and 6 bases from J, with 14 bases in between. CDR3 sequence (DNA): TGTGCCAGCAGCCTTATGTCAGGGTCTGAAGCTTTCTTT. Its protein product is CASSLMSGSEAFF.

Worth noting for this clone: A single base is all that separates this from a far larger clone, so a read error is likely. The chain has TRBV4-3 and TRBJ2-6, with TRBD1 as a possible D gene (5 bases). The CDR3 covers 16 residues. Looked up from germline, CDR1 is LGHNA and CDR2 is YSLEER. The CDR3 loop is CGSSPGAGSGANVLTF. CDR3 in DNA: TGCGGCAGCAGCCCTGGCGCAGGGTCCGGGGCCAACGTCCTGACTTTC.